Shown below are 8 T cell receptor beta chains from a single sample sequenced in a study of vaccination and CD4 T cells after COVID-19. Specified treatment: roughly 11-day PBMC culture with coronavirus spike peptide pools or control peptides (ViraFEST assay). The Oncomine TCR Beta short-read assay generated sequence data from the DNA of cultured CD4+ T cells. From the PCR reads, TCRdb called clonotypes with MiXCR, one entry per CDR3 protein. The sample lists more than 15,000 distinct CDR3 sequences, 45% to 65% occurring once. These receptors have no identified antigens. Sequenced here: cultured CD4+ T cells from blood, sampled after SARS-CoV-2 vaccination. The receptors derive from a human donor with COVID-19.

This chain uses TRBV20-1 with TRBJ2-5; 9 bases are a match to TRBD2. CDR3 size: 13 residues. From germline, CDR1 is DFQATT and CDR2 SNEGSKA (reference sequence). The V and J ends lost 3 bases and 5 bases, in that order; junction bases with no gene match: 4. This CDR3 reads CSARSSGGETQYF. The CDR3 DNA follows: TGCAGTGCTAGGTCGAGCGGGGGGGAGACCCAGTACTTC.

In its sample, this clonotype was seen once. This chain connects TRBV21-1 to TRBJ2-1; the table's D call TRBD2 went unverified against the DNA. TRBV21-1 is flagged as a pseudogene. The CDR3 sequence is 14 residues long. For the CDR3, the DNA is TGTGCCAACAGCTTGGGGACTAGCTGGTCTGAGCAGTTCTTC. Translating gives CANSLGTSWSEQFF.

This clonotype turned up a few times. The gene calls are TRBV19 and TRBJ1-5; tentative D call: TRBD1 (5 bases). V was shortened by 3 bases and J by 3 bases, with 15 bases between the two germline ends. Germline V gene lookup returns CDR1 LNHDA and CDR2 SQIVND (reference sequence). The CDR3 is 16 amino acids. CDR3 sequence reads: CASSILGRALNQPQHF. The CDR3 bases are TGTGCCAGTAGTATTCTGGGCAGGGCTCTCAATCAGCCCCAGCATTTT.

The sample holds a few counts of this clonotype. The chain employs TRBV7-2 and TRBJ1-2; TRBD1 might be the D (5 bases). Germline V gene sequence: CDR1 SGHTA, CDR2 FQGNSA. This CDR3 contains 15 residues. Trimming pared 5 bases from V and 4 bases from J, leaving 17 bases between. The CDR3 coding sequence is TGTGCCAGCAGCCAAACTCGGGGGGGAGGCTATGGCTACACCTTC. It yields the protein CASSQTRGGGYGYTF.

In its sample, this clonotype was seen a few times. The DNA for the CDR3 is TGTGCCAGCAGCACCCGGACACCAAACACAGATACGCAGTATTTT. Translating it yields CASSTRTPNTDTQYF. The V and J genes are TRBV14 and TRBJ2-3, with D perhaps TRBD1 (5 bases). CDR3 length equals 15 residues. Trimming removed 5 bases at V and 2 bases at J, with 14 bases between. Germline V gene lookup returns CDR1 SGHDN and CDR2 FVKESK.

The chain carries TRBV20-1 and TRBJ2-6; no clear D gene. This CDR3 has 15 residues. Deletions cut 3 bases from V and 2 bases from J, with 11 bases between. CDR1 and CDR2 (germline): DFQATT, SNEGSKA (reference sequence). CDR3 coding DNA: TGCAGTGCTAGGGTGAATCCTCCTGGGGCCAACGTCCTGACTTTC. Its protein is CSARVNPPGANVLTF.

This clonotype was counted between two and nine times. The genes are TRBV7-8 and TRBJ1-2; D might be TRBD1 (5 bases). CDR3 length equals 13 residues. The ends were cut back, 4 bases at V and 4 bases at J, with 10 bases in the middle. CDR1 and CDR2 from the germline V gene are SGHVS and FQNEAQ. CDR3 in amino acids: CASSSGLGYGYTF. In nucleotides, the CDR3 is TGTGCCAGCAGCTCGGGACTCGGCTATGGCTACACCTTC.

The chain combines TRBV6-5 with TRBJ2-1, with TRBD1 matching over 10 bases. Germline V gene lookup returns CDR1 MNHEY and CDR2 SVGAGI. This CDR3 has 14 residues. V lost 4 bases, J lost 7 bases, and 4 bases stayed unmatched. The CDR3 nucleotides are TGTGCCAGCAGTTCCCGGGACAGGGGTAATGAGCAGTTCTTC. Translating gives CASSSRDRGNEQFF.